The rows below give T cell receptor beta chains drawn from one sample of a study of CD8+CD57+ T cells in acquired aplastic anemia. Each CDR3 protein gets one entry after TCRdb re-called the reads with MiXCR. The sample consists of about 81,000 distinct CDR3 sequences, around 44% of them appearing once. Sequencing was performed on sorted CD4+, CD8+, or CD8+CD57+ T cells (not recorded which) from PBMCs. All receptors come from a human donor in good health, serving as a control. Each CDR3 is given with its conserved first and last residue.

j_call v_call cdr3_aa
TRBJ1-4 TRBV19 CASSTGTEGFDEKLFF
TRBJ2-5 TRBV10-3 CASSYPLGTQYF
TRBJ1-1 TRBV12-3/TRBV12-4 CASSFPAGGNTEAFF
TRBJ1-1 TRBV10-3 CATKDSTEAFF
TRBJ2-5 TRBV4-1 CASTEREGAPETQYF
TRBJ1-1 TRBV7-8 CASSPAGGGTEAFF
TRBJ2-1 TRBV20-1 CSALRQLAGVLSHEQFF
TRBJ1-2 TRBV7-2 CASSLEVGGYTF
TRBJ2-6 TRBV29-1 CSVIQGNGANVLTF
TRBJ2-7 TRBV9 CASSDRDREPYEQYF
TRBJ2-3 TRBV5-1 CASRFTPRGDTQYF
TRBJ1-2 TRBV29-1 CSVGWRNYGYTF
TRBJ2-6 TRBV15 CATSGGNSGANVLTF
TRBJ2-7 TRBV30 CAWSVTASYEQYF
TRBJ2-7 TRBV9 CASSVGQEPYEQYF
TRBJ1-3 TRBV11-1 CASTFTTGDSGNTIYF
TRBJ2-5 TRBV27 CASSAYSGVRETQYF
TRBJ2-6 TRBV19 CASSYFSGANVLTF
TRBJ1-2 TRBV20-1 CSADLGGYTF
TRBJ1-1 TRBV28 CASSPRSDSPRVLMNTEAFF
TRBJ1-5 TRBV12-5 CASGLAIGVNQPQHF
TRBJ1-1 TRBV29-1 CSVEYLNTEAFF